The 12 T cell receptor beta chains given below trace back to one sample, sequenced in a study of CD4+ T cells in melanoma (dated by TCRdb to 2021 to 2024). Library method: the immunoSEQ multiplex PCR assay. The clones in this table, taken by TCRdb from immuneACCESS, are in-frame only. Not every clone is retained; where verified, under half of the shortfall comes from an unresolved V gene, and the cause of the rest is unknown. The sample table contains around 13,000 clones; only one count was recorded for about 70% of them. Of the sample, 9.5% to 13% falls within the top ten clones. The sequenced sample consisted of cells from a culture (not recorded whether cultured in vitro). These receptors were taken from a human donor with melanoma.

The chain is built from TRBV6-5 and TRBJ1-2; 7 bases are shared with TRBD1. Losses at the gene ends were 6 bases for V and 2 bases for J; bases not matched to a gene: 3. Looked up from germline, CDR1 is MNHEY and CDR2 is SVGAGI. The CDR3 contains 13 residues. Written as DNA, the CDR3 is TGTGCCAGCAGGAGACAGGGCAACTATGGCTACACCTTC. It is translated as CASRRQGNYGYTF.

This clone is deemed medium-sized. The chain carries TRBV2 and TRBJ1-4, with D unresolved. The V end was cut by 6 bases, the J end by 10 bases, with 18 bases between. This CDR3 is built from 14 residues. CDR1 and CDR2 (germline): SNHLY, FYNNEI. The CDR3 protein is CASRGGWASGKLFF. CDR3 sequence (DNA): TGTGCCAGCAGAGGAGGATGGGCCTCTGGAAAACTGTTTTTT.

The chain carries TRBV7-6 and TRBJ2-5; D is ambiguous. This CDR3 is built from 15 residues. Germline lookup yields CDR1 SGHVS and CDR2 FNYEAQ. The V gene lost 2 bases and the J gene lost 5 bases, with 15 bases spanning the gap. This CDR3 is CASSLLVLRSETQYF. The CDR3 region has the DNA TGTGCCAGCAGCTTACTGGTCCTAAGGAGTGAGACCCAGTACTTC.

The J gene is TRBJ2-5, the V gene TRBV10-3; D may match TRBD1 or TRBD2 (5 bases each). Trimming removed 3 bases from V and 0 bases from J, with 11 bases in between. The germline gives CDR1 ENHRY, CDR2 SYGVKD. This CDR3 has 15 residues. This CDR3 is CAISDRDLYQETQYF. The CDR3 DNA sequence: TGTGCCATCAGTGACCGGGACCTGTACCAAGAGACCCAGTACTTC.

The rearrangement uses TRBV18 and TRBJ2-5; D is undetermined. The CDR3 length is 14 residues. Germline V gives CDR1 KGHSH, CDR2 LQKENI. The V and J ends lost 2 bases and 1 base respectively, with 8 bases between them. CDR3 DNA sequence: TGTGCCAGCTCACCAGCCCCTAGCCAAGAGACCCAGTACTTC. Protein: CASSPAPSQETQYF. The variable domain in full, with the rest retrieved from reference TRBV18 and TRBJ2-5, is NAGVMQNPRHLVRRRGQEARLRCSPMKGHSHVYWYRQLPEEGLKFMVYLQKENIIDESGMPKERFSAEFPKEGPSILRIQQVVRGDSAAYFCASSPAPSQETQYFGPGTRLLVL.

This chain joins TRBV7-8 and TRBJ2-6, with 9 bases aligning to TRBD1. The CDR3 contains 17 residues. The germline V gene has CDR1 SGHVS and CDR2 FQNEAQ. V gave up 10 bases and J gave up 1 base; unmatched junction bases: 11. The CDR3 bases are TGTGCCACCAAGAAGGGACAGGGCTCTTCTGGGGCCAACGTCCTGACTTTC. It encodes CATKKGQGSSGANVLTF.

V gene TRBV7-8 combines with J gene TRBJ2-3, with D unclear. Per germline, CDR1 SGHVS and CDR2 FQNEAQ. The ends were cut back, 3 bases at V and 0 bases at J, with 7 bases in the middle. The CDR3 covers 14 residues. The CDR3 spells CASSFGPSTDTQYF. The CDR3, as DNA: TGTGCCAGCAGCTTTGGGCCGAGCACAGATACGCAGTATTTT.

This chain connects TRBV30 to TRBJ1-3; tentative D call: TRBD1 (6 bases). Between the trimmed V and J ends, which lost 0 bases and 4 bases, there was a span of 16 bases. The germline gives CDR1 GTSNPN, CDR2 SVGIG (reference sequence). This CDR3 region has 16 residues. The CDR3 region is CAWSVGGLNFGNTIYF. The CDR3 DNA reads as TGTGCCTGGAGTGTAGGGGGGCTTAATTTCGGAAACACCATATATTTT.

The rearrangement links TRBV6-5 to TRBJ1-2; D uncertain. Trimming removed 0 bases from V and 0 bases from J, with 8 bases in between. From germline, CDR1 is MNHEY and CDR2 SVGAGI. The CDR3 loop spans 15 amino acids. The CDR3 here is CASSYSSSPNYGYTF. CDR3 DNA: TGTGCCAGCAGTTACTCCTCGTCCCCTAACTATGGCTACACCTTC.

CDR3 region: CATSDRLGGMNTEAFF. The CDR3 DNA is TGTGCCACCAGCGACCGGCTGGGGGGAATGAACACTGAAGCTTTCTTT. The chain carries TRBV15 and TRBJ1-1, with D maybe TRBD1 (5 bases). CDR3 length: 16 residues. Deletions cut 5 bases from V and 0 bases from J, with 16 bases between. Per germline, CDR1 LNHNV and CDR2 YYDKDF (reference sequence).

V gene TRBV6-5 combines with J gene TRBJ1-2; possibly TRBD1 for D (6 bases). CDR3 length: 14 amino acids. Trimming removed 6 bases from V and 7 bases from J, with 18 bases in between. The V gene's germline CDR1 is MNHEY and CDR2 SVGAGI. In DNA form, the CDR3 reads TGTGCCAGCAGACCCCCAGGGGTTAAAGTTGGCTACACCTTC. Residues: CASRPPGVKVGYTF.

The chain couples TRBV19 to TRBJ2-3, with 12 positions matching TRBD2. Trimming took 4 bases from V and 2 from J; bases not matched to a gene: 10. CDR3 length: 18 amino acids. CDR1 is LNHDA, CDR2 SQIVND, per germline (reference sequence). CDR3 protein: CASSKKAGLAGLTDTQYF. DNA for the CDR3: TGTGCCAGTAGTAAAAAGGCGGGACTAGCGGGCCTCACAGATACGCAGTATTTT.